The rows below give T cell receptor beta chains drawn from one sample of a study of T cells expressing NK-cell markers. Following a re-call of the 5' RACE reads, TCRdb has one entry per CDR3 protein and lacks DNA. The sample includes a few hundred thousand distinct CDR3 sequences. Sequenced material: blood T cells: a sorted CD56 or NKG2C T cell subset, CD4+ or CD8+ T cells, or bulk PBMC T cells (not recorded which). These receptors came from a man aged 18 to 69 in good health. CDR3s include the opening cysteine and the closing phenylalanine or tryptophan.

15	TRBV28	TRBJ2-5	CASSLRGSAQETQYF
15	TRBV7-2	TRBJ2-3	CASSQTQGVTDTQYF
14	TRBV15	TRBJ2-3	CATSQRGSADTQYF
14	TRBV6-1	TRBJ2-2	CASRTRGSTGELFF
15	TRBV10-3	TRBJ2-7	CAIRRDSRQSYEQYF
15	TRBV28	TRBJ2-5	CASSSRDRGEETQYF
13	TRBV2	TRBJ1-2	CASRQAERDGYTF
17	TRBV29-1	TRBJ1-4	CSVMGVLESPTNEKLFF
14	TRBV20-1	TRBJ1-6	CSAIGGRPNSPLHF
16	TRBV7-2	TRBJ2-2	CASRSKRLAYTGELFF
13	TRBV6-6	TRBJ1-2	CASSYASGTAPTF
16	TRBV18	TRBJ1-2	CASSTRASVSNYGYTF
14	TRBV4-2	TRBJ2-2	CACSIQGHTGELFF
14	TRBV6-5	TRBJ2-7	CASSRTQTSPEQYF
16	TRBV24-1	TRBJ2-7	CATSDYRKGGTYEQYF
11	TRBV6-5	TRBJ2-1	CASTSGGEQFF
18	TRBV28	TRBJ2-6	CASSLLGGRGLGANVLTF
14	TRBV28	TRBJ2-6	CASSLGTGANVLTF
16	TRBV27	TRBJ2-2	CASSLWGQGNTGELFF
15	TRBV4-2	TRBJ2-7	CASSGKDSPFYEQYF
15	TRBV12-3/TRBV12-4	TRBJ2-3	CASSLQRDRTDTQYF
14	TRBV19	TRBJ2-4	CASSMAQGVYIQYF
13	TRBV27	TRBJ2-5	CASSLSIHGTQYF
18	TRBV11-1	TRBJ1-6	CASSPRQEWETYNSPLHF
14	TRBV29-1	TRBJ2-2	CSVEKDRGHGELFF
16	TRBV6-1	TRBJ1-2	CASKPWGELSNYGYTF
17	TRBV29-1	TRBJ2-5	CSVKPGRQVVSQETQYF
12	TRBV5-6	TRBJ2-7	CASSLGSTLQYF
13	TRBV12-3/TRBV12-4	TRBJ1-1	CASSFGVSTGAFF
12	TRBV7-9	TRBJ2-7	CASRRDTYEQYF
18	TRBV11-2	TRBJ2-5	CASSLWGLRLAAQETQYF
14	TRBV15	TRBJ2-1	CATSRMVALNEQFF
16	TRBV5-1	TRBJ2-1	CASSLASTILGNEQFF
16	TRBV7-2	TRBJ1-2	CASRLGGASKNYGYTF
15	TRBV7-9	TRBJ1-3	CASSLATGFGNTIYF
13	TRBV29-1	TRBJ2-5	CSVSLAVQETQYF
14	TRBV5-4	TRBJ2-5	CASSFGLGRETQYF
14	TRBV19	TRBJ2-1	CASGGGQGSDEQFF
13	TRBV18	TRBJ2-3	CASSLPTGNTQYF
18	TRBV28	TRBJ2-3	CASSLSPGLGSFGDTQYF
13	TRBV2	TRBJ1-1	CARQGARFTEAFF
16	TRBV7-9	TRBJ1-4	CASSSRESGDSEKLFF
12	TRBV20-1	TRBJ2-5	CSARSPKETQYF